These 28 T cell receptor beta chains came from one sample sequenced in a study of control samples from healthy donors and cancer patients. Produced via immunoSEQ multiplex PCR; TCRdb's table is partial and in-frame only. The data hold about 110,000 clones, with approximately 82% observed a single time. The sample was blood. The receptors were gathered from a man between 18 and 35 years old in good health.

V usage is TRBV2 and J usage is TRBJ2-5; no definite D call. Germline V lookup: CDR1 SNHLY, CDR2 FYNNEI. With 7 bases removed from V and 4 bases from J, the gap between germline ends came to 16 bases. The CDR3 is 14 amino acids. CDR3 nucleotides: TGTGCCAGCAAGGGCTCTGCGTCACGAGAGACCCAGTACTTC. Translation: CASKGSASRETQYF.

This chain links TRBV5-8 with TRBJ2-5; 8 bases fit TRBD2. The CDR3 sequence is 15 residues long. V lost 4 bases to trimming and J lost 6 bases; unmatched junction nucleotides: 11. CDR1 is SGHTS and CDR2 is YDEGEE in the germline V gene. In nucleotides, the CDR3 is TGTGCCAGCAGCGCCCGGGCGGGGGGCCCCAAGACCCAGTACTTC. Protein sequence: CASSARAGGPKTQYF.

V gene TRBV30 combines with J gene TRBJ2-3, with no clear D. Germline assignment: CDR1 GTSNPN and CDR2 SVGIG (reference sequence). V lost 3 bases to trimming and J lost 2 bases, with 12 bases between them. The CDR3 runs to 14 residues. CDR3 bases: TGTGCCTGGAGCAGGCGACTCTACACAGATACGCAGTATTTT. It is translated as CAWSRRLYTDTQYF.

The CDR3 loop reads CATSDFRRHEQYF. DNA for the CDR3: TGTGCCACCAGTGATTTCCGCCGACACGAGCAGTACTTC. This chain links TRBV24-1 with TRBJ2-7; D is unclear. Germline values: CDR1 KGHDR, CDR2 SFDVKD. The CDR3 loop spans 13 amino acids. The ends were cut back, 1 base at V and 5 bases at J, with 8 bases in the middle.

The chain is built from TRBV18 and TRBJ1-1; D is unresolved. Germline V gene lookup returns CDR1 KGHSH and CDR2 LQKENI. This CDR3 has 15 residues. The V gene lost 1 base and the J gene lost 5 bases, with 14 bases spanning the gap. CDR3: CASSPQGGVTTEAFF. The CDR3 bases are TGTGCCAGCTCACCACAGGGTGGTGTAACAACTGAAGCTTTCTTT.

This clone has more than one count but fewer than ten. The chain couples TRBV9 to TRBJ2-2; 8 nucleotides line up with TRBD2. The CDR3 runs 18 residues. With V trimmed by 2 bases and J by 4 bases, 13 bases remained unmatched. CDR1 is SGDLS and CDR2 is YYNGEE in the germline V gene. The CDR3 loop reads CASSVKDGGAFRTGELFF. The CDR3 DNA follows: TGTGCCAGCAGCGTTAAAGACGGGGGGGCCTTCCGCACCGGGGAGCTGTTTTTT.

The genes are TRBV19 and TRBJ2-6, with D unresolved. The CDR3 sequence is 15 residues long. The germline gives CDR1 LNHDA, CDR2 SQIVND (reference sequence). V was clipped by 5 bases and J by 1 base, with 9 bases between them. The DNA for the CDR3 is TGTGCCAGTAGTCTCGAGGTATCTGGGGCCAACGTCCTGACTTTC. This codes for CASSLEVSGANVLTF.

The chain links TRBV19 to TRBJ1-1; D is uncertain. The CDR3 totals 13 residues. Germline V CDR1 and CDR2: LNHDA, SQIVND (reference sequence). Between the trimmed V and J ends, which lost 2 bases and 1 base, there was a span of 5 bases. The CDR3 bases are TGTGCCAGTAGTATAAGTCAGAACACTGAAGCTTTCTTT. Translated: CASSISQNTEAFF.

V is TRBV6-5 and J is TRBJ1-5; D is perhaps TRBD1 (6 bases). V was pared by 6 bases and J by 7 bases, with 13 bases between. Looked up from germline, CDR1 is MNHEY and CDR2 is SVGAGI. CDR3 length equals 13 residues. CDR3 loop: CASRHRDGQPQHF. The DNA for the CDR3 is TGTGCCAGCAGGCACAGGGATGGCCAGCCCCAGCATTTT.

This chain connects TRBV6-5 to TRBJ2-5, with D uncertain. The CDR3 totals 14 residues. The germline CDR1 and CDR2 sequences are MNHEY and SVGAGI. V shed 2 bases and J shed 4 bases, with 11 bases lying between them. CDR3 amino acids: CASSYGDSRETQYF. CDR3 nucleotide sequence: TGTGCCAGCAGTTACGGGGATTCCCGAGAGACCCAGTACTTC.

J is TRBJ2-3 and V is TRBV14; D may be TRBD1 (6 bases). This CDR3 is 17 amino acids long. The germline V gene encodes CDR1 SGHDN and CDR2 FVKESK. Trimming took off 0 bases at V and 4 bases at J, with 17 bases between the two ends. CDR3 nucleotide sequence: TGTGCCAGCAGCCAAGAATGGCTAGCAGGGGTTGCAGATACGCAGTATTTT. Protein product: CASSQEWLAGVADTQYF.

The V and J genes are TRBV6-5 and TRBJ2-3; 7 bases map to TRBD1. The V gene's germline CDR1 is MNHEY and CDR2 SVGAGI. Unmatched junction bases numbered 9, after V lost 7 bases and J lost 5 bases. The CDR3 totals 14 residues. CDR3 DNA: TGTGCCAGCATCCGGGACAGCGGCAGAGATACGCAGTATTTT. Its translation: CASIRDSGRDTQYF.

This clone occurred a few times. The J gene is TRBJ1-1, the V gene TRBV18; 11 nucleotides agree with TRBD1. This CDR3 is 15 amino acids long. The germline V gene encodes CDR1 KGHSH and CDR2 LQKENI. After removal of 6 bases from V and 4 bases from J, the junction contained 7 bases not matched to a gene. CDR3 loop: CASSQVGTGGTEAFF. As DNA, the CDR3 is TGTGCCAGCTCCCAGGTAGGGACAGGGGGCACTGAAGCTTTCTTT.

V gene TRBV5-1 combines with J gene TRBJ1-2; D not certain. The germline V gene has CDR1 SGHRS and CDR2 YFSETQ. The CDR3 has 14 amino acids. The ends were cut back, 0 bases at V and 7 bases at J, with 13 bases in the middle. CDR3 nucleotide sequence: TGCGCCAGCAGCTTGGACCCCGGGTCCGGTGGCTACACCTTC. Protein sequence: CASSLDPGSGGYTF. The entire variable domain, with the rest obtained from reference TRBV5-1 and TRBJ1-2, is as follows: KAGVTQTPRYLIKTRGQQVTLSCSPISGHRSVSWYQQTPGQGLQFLFEYFSETQRNKGNFPGRFSGRQFSNSRSEMNVSTLELGDSALYLCASSLDPGSGGYTFGSGTRLTVV.

The CDR3 DNA reads as TGTGCCAGCAGCCTCCGGGACAGCAACACCGGGGAGCTGTTTTTT. Amino acid sequence: CASSLRDSNTGELFF. This rearrangement joins TRBV7-8 to TRBJ2-2; TRBD1 agrees at 7 bases. The CDR3 sequence is 15 residues long. CDR1 is SGHVS and CDR2 is FQNEAQ in the germline V gene. The V and J ends lost 5 bases and 2 bases, in that order; junction bases with no gene match: 5.

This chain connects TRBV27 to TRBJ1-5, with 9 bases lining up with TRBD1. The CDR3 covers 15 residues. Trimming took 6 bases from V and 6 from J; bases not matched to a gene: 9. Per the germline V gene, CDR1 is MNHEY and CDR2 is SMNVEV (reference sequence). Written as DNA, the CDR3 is TGTGCCAGCAGGGCGACAGGGGGGTTCGGTCAGCCCCAGCATTTT. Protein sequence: CASRATGGFGQPQHF.

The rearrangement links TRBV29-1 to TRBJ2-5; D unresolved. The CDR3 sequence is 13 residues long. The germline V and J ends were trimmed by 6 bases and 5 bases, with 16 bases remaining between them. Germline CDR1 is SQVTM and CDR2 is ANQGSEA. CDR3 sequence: CSVHARAWETQYF. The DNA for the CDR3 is TGCAGCGTCCACGCCAGAGCCTGGGAGACCCAGTACTTC.

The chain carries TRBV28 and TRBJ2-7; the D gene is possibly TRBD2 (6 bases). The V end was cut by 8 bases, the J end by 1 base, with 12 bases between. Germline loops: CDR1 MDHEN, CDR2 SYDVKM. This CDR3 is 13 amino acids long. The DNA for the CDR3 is TGTGCCAGCCGGGGGACGCCTTCCTACGAGCAGTACTTC. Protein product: CASRGTPSYEQYF.

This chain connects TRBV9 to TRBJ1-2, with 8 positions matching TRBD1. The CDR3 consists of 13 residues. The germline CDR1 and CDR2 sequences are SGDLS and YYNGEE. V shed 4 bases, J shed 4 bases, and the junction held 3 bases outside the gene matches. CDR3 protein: CASSRTGTYGYTF. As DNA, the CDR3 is TGTGCCAGCAGCCGGACAGGGACCTATGGCTACACCTTC.

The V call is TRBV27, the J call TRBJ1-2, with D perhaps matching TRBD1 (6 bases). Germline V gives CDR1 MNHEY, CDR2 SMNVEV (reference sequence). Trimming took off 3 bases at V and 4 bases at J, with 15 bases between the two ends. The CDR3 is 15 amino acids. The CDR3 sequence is CASSFVGGLIYGYTF. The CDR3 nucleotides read TGTGCCAGCAGTTTTGTCGGGGGGCTGATCTATGGCTACACCTTC.

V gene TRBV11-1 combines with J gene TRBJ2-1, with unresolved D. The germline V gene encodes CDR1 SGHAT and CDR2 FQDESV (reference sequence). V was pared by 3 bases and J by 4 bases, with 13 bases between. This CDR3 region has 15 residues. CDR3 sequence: CASSFHWATYNEQFF. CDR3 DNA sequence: TGTGCCAGCAGCTTCCACTGGGCTACGTACAATGAGCAGTTCTTC.

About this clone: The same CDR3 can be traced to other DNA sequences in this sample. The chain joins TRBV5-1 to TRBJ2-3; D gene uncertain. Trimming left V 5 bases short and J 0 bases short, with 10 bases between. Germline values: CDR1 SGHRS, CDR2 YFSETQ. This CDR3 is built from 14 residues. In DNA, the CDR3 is TGCGCCAGCAGGACGGGTCCTAGCACAGATACGCAGTATTTT. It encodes CASRTGPSTDTQYF.

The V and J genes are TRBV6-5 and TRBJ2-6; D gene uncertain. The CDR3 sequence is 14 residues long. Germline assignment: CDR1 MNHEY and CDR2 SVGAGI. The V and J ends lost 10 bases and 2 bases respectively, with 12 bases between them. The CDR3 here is CAIGLTAGANVLTF. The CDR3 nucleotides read TGTGCCATTGGTTTGACCGCTGGGGCCAACGTCCTGACTTTC.

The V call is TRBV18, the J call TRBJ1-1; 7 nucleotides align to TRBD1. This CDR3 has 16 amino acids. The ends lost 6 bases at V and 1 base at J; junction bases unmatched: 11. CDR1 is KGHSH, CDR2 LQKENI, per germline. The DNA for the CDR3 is TGTGCCAGCTCTCAATCTTATCGGACAGGGAACACTGAAGCTTTCTTT. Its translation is CASSQSYRTGNTEAFF.

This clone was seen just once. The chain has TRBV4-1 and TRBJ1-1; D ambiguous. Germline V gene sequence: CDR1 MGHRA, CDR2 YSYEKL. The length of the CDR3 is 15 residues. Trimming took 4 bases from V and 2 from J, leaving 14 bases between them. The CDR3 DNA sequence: TGCGCCAGCAGCCCAGAAGCCACAATAAACACTGAAGCTTTCTTT. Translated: CASSPEATINTEAFF.

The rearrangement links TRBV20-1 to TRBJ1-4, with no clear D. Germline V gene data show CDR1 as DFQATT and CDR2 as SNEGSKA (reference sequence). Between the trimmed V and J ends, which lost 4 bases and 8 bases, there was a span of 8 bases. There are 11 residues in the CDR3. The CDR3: CSAMLREKLFF. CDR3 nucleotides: TGCAGTGCTATGCTCCGGGAAAAACTGTTTTTT.

The CDR3 loop is CASSPRQGNYGYTF. In DNA form, the CDR3 reads TGTGCCAGCAGCCCTCGACAGGGTAACTATGGCTACACCTTC. The chain combines TRBV9 with TRBJ1-2; 7 nucleotides match TRBD1. The CDR3 is 14 amino acids. Germline-derived CDR1 and CDR2 are SGDLS and YYNGEE. After removal of 4 bases from V and 1 base from J, the junction contained 4 bases not matched to a gene.

Written as DNA, the CDR3 is TGTGCCTGGAGTGTTGGGGGAAGGACTGAAGCTTTCTTT. Translated: CAWSVGGRTEAFF. This rearrangement joins TRBV30 to TRBJ1-1; tentative D call: TRBD1 (5 bases). The V end was cut by 0 bases, the J end by 5 bases, with 10 bases between. The CDR3 contains 13 residues. CDR1 and CDR2 from the germline V gene are GTSNPN and SVGIG (reference sequence).